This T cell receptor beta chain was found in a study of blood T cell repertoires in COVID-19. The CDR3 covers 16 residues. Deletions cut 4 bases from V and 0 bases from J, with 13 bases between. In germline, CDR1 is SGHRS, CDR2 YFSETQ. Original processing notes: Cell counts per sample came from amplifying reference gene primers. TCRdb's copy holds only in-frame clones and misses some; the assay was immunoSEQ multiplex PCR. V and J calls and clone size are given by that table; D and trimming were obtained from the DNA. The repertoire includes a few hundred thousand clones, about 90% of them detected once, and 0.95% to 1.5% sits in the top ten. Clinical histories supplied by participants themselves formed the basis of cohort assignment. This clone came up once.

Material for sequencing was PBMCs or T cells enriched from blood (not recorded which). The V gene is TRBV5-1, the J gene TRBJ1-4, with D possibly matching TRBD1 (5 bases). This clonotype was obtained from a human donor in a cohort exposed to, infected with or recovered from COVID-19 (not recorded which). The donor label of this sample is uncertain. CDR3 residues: CASSPGHSSTNEKLFF. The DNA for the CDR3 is TGCGCCAGCAGCCCAGGACACTCCTCAACTAATGAAAAACTGTTTTTT.